The rows below give T cell receptor beta chains drawn from one sample of a study of OX40 agonist ivuxolimab in advanced cancers. TCRdb's copy holds only in-frame clones and misses some; the assay was immunoSEQ multiplex PCR. The table shows tens of thousands of clones, with about nine tenths occurring only once. Here the sequenced sample was CD4+ or CD8+ T cells sorted from blood, taken in a trial of the OX40 agonist ivuxolimab. All receptors come from an adult with an advanced solid tumor such as melanoma, head and neck, liver or kidney cancer. CDR3s include the opening cysteine and the closing phenylalanine or tryptophan. D genes are given only for firm matches. Not all rows give a size; the values are once, few, many and, for expanded clones, a class.

V gene	clone size	D gene	CDR3 length	J gene	CDR3 DNA	CDR3 protein
TRBV2	-	TRBD1	15	TRBJ1-2	TGTGCCAGCAGTGAAGTCTCGACAGGGTCTAGTGGCTACACCTTC	CASSEVSTGSSGYTF
TRBV19	-	-	14	TRBJ1-1	TGTGCCAGTAGTGTAGGGATCATGAACACTGAAGCTTTCTTT	CASSVGIMNTEAFF
TRBV11-2	-	TRBD1	17	TRBJ1-2	TGTGCCAGCAGCCCCCCGGCGGGACAGGGGGCAAGGCATGGCTACACCTTC	CASSPPAGQGARHGYTF
TRBV18	once	-	15	TRBJ1-1	TGTGCCAGCTCACCACCGGCAGGGGCCAACACTGAAGCTTTCTTT	CASSPPAGANTEAFF
TRBV20-1	once	-	11	TRBJ2-5	TGCAGTGCTCAATTCCAGGAGACCCAGTACTTC	CSAQFQETQYF
TRBV7-2	once	TRBD1	15	TRBJ1-3	TGTGCCAGCAGCTCCGTGGACAGGGCGTCAAACACCATATATTTT	CASSSVDRASNTIYF
TRBV21-1	-	-	18	TRBJ2-3	TGTGCCAGCAAAAGGGGTAGAGGACTAGCGGGGGCCAGAGATACGCAGTATTTT	CASKRGRGLAGARDTQYF
TRBV10-3	-	TRBD1	15	TRBJ1-2	TGTGCCATCAGTGAACCCGGGACAGTGAAGGATGGCTACACCTTC	CAISEPGTVKDGYTF
TRBV2	few	-	12	TRBJ2-7	TGTGCCAGCAGTGAGGCGGGCGGAGAGCAGTACTTC	CASSEAGGEQYF
TRBV19	-	-	15	TRBJ1-2	TGTGCCAGTAGTTTATCGTGGGGCAGTCAATATGGCTACACCTTC	CASSLSWGSQYGYTF
TRBV29-1	-	-	15	TRBJ2-6	TGCAGCGTTCGGGAGAGGCTCTCTGGGGCCAACGTCCTGACTTTC	CSVRERLSGANVLTF
TRBV30	-	-	13	TRBJ1-2	TGTGCCTGGAGCTTGGGGATTAACTATGGCTACACCTTC	CAWSLGINYGYTF
TRBV30	-	-	14	TRBJ1-5	TGTGCCTGGAGTTTCGGGGGGGAAGATCGGCCCCAGCATTTT	CAWSFGGEDRPQHF
TRBV30	medium-sized	-	16	TRBJ1-6	TGTGCCTGGAGCCGGGGAGGGTCCCCAAATAATTCACCCCTCCACTTT	CAWSRGGSPNNSPLHF
TRBV5-4	-	TRBD1	15	TRBJ1-1	TGTGCCAGCAGCTTGGAATCAGGACAGGGTTTTGGAGCTTTCTTT	CASSLESGQGFGAFF
TRBV2	-	TRBD2	19	TRBJ2-5	TGTGCCAGCATAGGGACTAGCGGGGGGCCTACCTATACCCAAGAGACCCAGTACTTC	CASIGTSGGPTYTQETQYF
TRBV19	-	-	15	TRBJ2-3	TGTGCCAGTAGTATGGGCGAAGGGAGCACAGATACGCAGTATTTT	CASSMGEGSTDTQYF
TRBV4-3	once	TRBD1	15	TRBJ1-4	TGCGCCAGCAGCTTAACAGGGGGCCGGAATGAAAAACTGTTTTTT	CASSLTGGRNEKLFF
TRBV10-1	-	-	14	TRBJ2-1	TGCGCCAGCAGTGAGGCGGGGGCCTATTATGAGCAGTTCTTC	CASSEAGAYYEQFF
TRBV9	-	TRBD2	15	TRBJ2-2	TGTGCCAGCAGCGTAAGTGGGAGGGCTAACGGGGAGCTGTTTTTT	CASSVSGRANGELFF
TRBV20-1	-	TRBD1	8	TRBJ1-1	TGCAGTGCTGGGGGACAGCCCTTT	CSAGGQPF
TRBV2	-	-	14	TRBJ1-2	TGTGCCAGCAGACAAGACTACATACTATATGGCTACACCTTC	CASRQDYILYGYTF
TRBV10-3	-	-	13	TRBJ1-2	TGTGCCATCAGTGGGGGTTTGGAACGCGGCTACACCTTC	CAISGGLERGYTF
TRBV12-5	-	TRBD2	17	TRBJ2-2	TGTGCTAGTGGTTTAGCATCTAGCGGGGGGTATCTCGGGGAGCTGTTTTTT	CASGLASSGGYLGELFF
TRBV4-3	-	TRBD1	15	TRBJ1-4	TGCGCCAGCAGCCAAGGAGACAGGGTAGGGGAAAAACTGTTTTTT	CASSQGDRVGEKLFF
TRBV7-8	-	-	12	TRBJ1-2	TGTGCCAGCAGCAGACAGGACTTTGGGTACACCTTC	CASSRQDFGYTF
TRBV11-3	-	TRBD1	14	TRBJ2-5	TGTGCCAGCAGCCCACAGGGGGTTGAGGAGACCCAGTACTTC	CASSPQGVEETQYF
TRBV4-1	-	TRBD1	16	TRBJ1-2	TGCGCCAGCAGCCAAACGATGGACAGGGACCGGCATGGCTACACCTTC	CASSQTMDRDRHGYTF
TRBV15	-	-	16	TRBJ1-4	TGTGCCACCAGCAGAGGCTACCCAGCAACTAATGAAAAACTGTTTTTT	CATSRGYPATNEKLFF
TRBV6-6	-	-	16	TRBJ2-7	TGTGCCAGCAGTTTACCTGTCTCTGGGATCACGGGGGAGCAGTACTTC	CASSLPVSGITGEQYF
TRBV6-6	medium-sized	-	11	TRBJ2-7	TGTGCCAGCAGTTTGTTTTACGAGCAGTACTTC	CASSLFYEQYF
TRBV30	-	-	16	TRBJ1-2	TGTGCCTGGAGTACCTCACGGGGCAGAAGCGACTATGGCTACACCTTC	CAWSTSRGRSDYGYTF
TRBV28	-	-	12	TRBJ1-2	TGTGCCAGCAGGGGAGGCAGCTATGGCTACACCTTC	CASRGGSYGYTF
TRBV7-6	-	-	14	TRBJ1-6	TGTGCCAGCAGCTTAGGAGAAGTTTATTCACCCCTCCACTTT	CASSLGEVYSPLHF
TRBV18	-	-	14	TRBJ2-1	TGTGCCAGCTCACGTCTCGGCGAGGGCAATGAGCAGTTCTTC	CASSRLGEGNEQFF
TRBV19	-	-	14	TRBJ2-3	TGTGCCAGTAGTATAAGGACGAGCACAGATACGCAGTATTTT	CASSIRTSTDTQYF
TRBV7-6	-	-	19	TRBJ2-2	TGTGCCAGCAGCTTAGGGGGGACCGGGGAGACTCCGAACACCGGGGAGCTGTTTTTT	CASSLGGTGETPNTGELFF
TRBV4-3	-	TRBD2	17	TRBJ2-5	TGCGCCAGCAGCCCTGATCGACTAGCGGGGGGGCGGGAGACCCAGTACTTC	CASSPDRLAGGRETQYF
TRBV6-4	-	-	16	TRBJ1-5	TGTGCCAGCAGTTGGGGTAACGTAACAACCAATCAGCCCCAGCATTTT	CASSWGNVTTNQPQHF
TRBV6-5	-	-	16	TRBJ2-7	TGTGCCAGCAGTTCGGAATCCGTGGGGGCGGGGTACGAGCAGTACTTC	CASSSESVGAGYEQYF
TRBV10-2	-	-	14	TRBJ2-2	TGCGCCAGCAGGCGAGGAGGGGAAAGCGGGGAGCTGTTTTTT	CASRRGGESGELFF
TRBV7-3	-	-	15	TRBJ2-1	TGTGCCAGCAGCTTACGATTAGTGTCGACTTCCGGGATGGTCTTC	CASSLRLVSTSGMVF
TRBV5-4	-	TRBD1	15	TRBJ1-2	TGTGCCAGCAGCACCAGACAGGGGAGTCAGCTGCGCTACACCTTC	CASSTRQGSQLRYTF
TRBV27	-	-	15	TRBJ1-4	TGTGCCAGCAGTTTATATGGACAGTGGAATGAAAAACTGTTTTTT	CASSLYGQWNEKLFF
TRBV10-2	once	TRBD2	14	TRBJ2-7	TGCGCCAGCAGTGCGAGCGGGAGCGGCTACGAGCAGTACTTC	CASSASGSGYEQYF
TRBV28	-	-	14	TRBJ1-5	TGTGCCAGCAGTTTTGAGGCCGGGTATCAGCCCCAGCATTTT	CASSFEAGYQPQHF
TRBV18	-	TRBD1	16	TRBJ2-2	TGTGCCAGCTCACCATCTTACAGGGGGCACACCGGGGAGCTGTTTTTT	CASSPSYRGHTGELFF
TRBV5-1	-	TRBD1	16	TRBJ2-1	TGCGCCAGCAGCTTCTCGACAGGGTACTCCTACAATGAGCAGTTCTTC	CASSFSTGYSYNEQFF
TRBV14	-	-	15	TRBJ1-1	TGTGCCAGCAGCCATCCCTCGGGGGGCGGCCTAAAGGTTTTCTTT	CASSHPSGGGLKVFF
TRBV11-3	-	-	15	TRBJ2-3	TGTGCCAGCAGCTTAAGCGGTCTAACCCAGGGTACGCAGTATTTT	CASSLSGLTQGTQYF
TRBV5-6	-	-	13	TRBJ1-1	TGTGCCAGCACCCTAACCGGGAACACTGAAGCTTTCTTT	CASTLTGNTEAFF
TRBV20-1	-	-	11	TRBJ1-1	TGCAGTAATGAGAAGAGAGGGGAAGCTTTCTTT	CSNEKRGEAFF
TRBV6-5	-	-	14	TRBJ2-5	TGTGCCAGCAGTTACTCCAGGGCCCAAGAGACCCAGTACTTC	CASSYSRAQETQYF
TRBV10-3	-	-	14	TRBJ1-1	TGTGCCATCAGTGACGGGGGCGTGAACACTGAAGCTTTCTTT	CAISDGGVNTEAFF
TRBV4-3	-	-	16	TRBJ1-3	TGCGCCAGCAGCCAAGATATGGGGGTCAGGGCAAACACCATATATTTT	CASSQDMGVRANTIYF
TRBV18	once	TRBD1	16	TRBJ2-2	TGTGCCAGCTCACCAGTCGGACAGGGTGGCACCGGGGAGCTGTTTTTT	CASSPVGQGGTGELFF
TRBV5-4	-	-	13	TRBJ1-2	TGTGCCAGCAGCTTGATGGGAGCCGACGACTACACCTTC	CASSLMGADDYTF
TRBV10-3	-	-	12	TRBJ2-7	TGTGCCATCAGTGAGAACCGGGACGAGCAGTACTTC	CAISENRDEQYF
TRBV10-3	-	TRBD2	19	TRBJ2-2	TGTGCCATCAGTGAGTCTTGGACTAGCGGGAGGGGGAACACCGGGGAGCTGTTTTTT	CAISESWTSGRGNTGELFF